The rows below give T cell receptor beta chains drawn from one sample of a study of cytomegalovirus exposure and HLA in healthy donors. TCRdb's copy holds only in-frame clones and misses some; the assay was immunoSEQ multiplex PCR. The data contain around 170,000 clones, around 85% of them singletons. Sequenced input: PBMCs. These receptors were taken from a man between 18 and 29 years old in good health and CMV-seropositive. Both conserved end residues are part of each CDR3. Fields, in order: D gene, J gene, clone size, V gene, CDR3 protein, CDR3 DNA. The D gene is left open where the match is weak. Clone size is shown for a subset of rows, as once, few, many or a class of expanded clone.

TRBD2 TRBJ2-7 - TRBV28 CASSPGTSEAYEQYF TGTGCCAGCAGTCCTGGGACTAGCGAGGCCTACGAGCAGTACTTC
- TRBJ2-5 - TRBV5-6 CASSWAYGSETQYF TGTGCCAGCAGCTGGGCATACGGCTCGGAGACCCAGTACTTC
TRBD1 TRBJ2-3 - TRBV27 CASSLGDRGTDTQYF TGTGCCAGCAGTTTGGGGGACAGGGGCACAGATACGCAGTATTTT
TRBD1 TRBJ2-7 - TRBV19 CASRRRGTSYEQYF TGTGCCAGTAGGCGCAGGGGGACGTCCTACGAGCAGTACTTC
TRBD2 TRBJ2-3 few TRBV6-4 CASSGGATDTQYF TGTGCCAGCAGCGGGGGGGCCACAGATACGCAGTATTTT
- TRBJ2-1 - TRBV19 CATSGLLGEQFF TGTGCCACTTCGGGACTTTTGGGTGAGCAGTTCTTC
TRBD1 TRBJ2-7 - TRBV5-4 CASSLGRGQGGREQYF TGTGCCAGCAGCTTGGGGAGGGGACAGGGGGGGAGGGAGCAGTACTTC
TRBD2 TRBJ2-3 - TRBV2 CASSGPSRGGTDTQYF TGTGCCAGCAGCGGCCCTTCGCGGGGGGGCACAGATACGCAGTATTTT
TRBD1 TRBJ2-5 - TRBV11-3 CASSPRQGGETQYF TGTGCCAGCAGCCCCAGACAGGGGGGAGAGACCCAGTACTTC
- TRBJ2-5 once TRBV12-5 CASGSLAGIVEGQETQYF TGTGCTAGTGGTTCGCTTGCAGGGATCGTGGAGGGACAAGAGACCCAGTACTTC
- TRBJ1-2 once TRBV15 CATSRATGNYGYTF TGTGCCACCAGCAGAGCTACAGGGAACTATGGCTACACCTTC
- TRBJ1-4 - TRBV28 CASSLGLNNEKLFF TGTGCCAGCAGTTTGGGACTGAATAATGAAAAACTGTTTTTT
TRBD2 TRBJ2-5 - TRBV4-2 CASSQDRLAGSGETQYF TGTGCCAGCAGCCAAGATCGGCTAGCGGGGTCGGGCGAGACCCAGTACTTC
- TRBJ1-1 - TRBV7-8 CASSPRTTDMNTEAFF TGTGCCAGCAGCCCCCGGACAACCGACATGAACACTGAAGCTTTCTTT
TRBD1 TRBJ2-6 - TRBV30 CAWSPPGTGVSGANVLTF TGTGCCTGGAGTCCCCCCGGGACAGGGGTCTCTGGGGCCAACGTCCTGACTTTC
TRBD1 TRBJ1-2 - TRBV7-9 CASSGQGEAYGYTF TGTGCCAGCAGTGGACAGGGTGAGGCCTATGGCTACACCTTC
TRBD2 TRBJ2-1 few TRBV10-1 CASSEAGRQEAFF TGCGCCAGCAGTGAAGCGGGGAGGCAGGAGGCGTTCTTC
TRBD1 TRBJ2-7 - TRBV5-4 CASSLEGDRGHEQYF TGTGCCAGCAGCTTGGAAGGGGACAGGGGGCACGAGCAGTACTTC
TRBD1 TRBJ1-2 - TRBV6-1 CASSEQGANYGYTF TGTGCCAGCAGTGAACAGGGGGCGAACTATGGCTACACCTTC
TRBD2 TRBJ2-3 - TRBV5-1 CASSSSSGWADTQYF TGCGCCAGCAGCTCATCTAGCGGGTGGGCAGATACGCAGTATTTT
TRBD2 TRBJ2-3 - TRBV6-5 CASRFSTSGDTQYF TGTGCCAGCAGGTTCAGCACTAGCGGAGATACGCAGTATTTT
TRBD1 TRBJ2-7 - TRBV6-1 CASSGRTGGAEQYF TGTGCCAGCAGTGGCAGGACAGGGGGCGCCGAGCAGTACTTC
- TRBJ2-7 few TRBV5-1 CASSSLGSAVHEQYF TGCGCCAGCAGCTCTCTCGGGAGTGCGGTCCACGAGCAGTACTTC
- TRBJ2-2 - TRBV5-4 CASSLGQGGRGTGELFF TGTGCCAGCAGCTTGGGTCAGGGAGGTAGGGGCACCGGGGAGCTGTTTTTT
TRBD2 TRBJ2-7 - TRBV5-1 CASSFTSGGSSYEQYF TGCGCCAGCAGCTTCACTAGCGGTGGGAGCTCCTACGAGCAGTACTTC
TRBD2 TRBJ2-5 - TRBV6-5 CASSRTSGVGKTQYF TGTGCCAGCAGTCGCACTAGCGGGGTCGGAAAGACCCAGTACTTC
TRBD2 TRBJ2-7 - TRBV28 CASTRLAGFYEQYF TGTGCCAGCACCCGACTAGCGGGCTTCTACGAGCAGTACTTC
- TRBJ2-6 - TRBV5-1 CASSLTASGANVLTF TGCGCCAGCAGCTTAACAGCTTCGGGGGCCAACGTCCTGACTTTC
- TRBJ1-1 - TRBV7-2 CASSRGGAMNTEAFF TGTGCCAGCAGCCGGGGGGGGGCCATGAACACTGAAGCTTTCTTT
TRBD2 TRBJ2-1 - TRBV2 CASSGGIAGAFYNEQFF TGTGCCAGCAGCGGGGGGATAGCGGGGGCCTTCTACAATGAGCAGTTCTTC
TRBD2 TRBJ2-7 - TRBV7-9 CASSSHSGEGREQYF TGTGCCAGCAGCTCGCATTCGGGGGAGGGGCGCGAGCAGTACTTC
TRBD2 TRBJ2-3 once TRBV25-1 CASSDGGRSTDTQYF TGTGCCAGCAGTGATGGCGGGAGGAGCACAGATACGCAGTATTTT
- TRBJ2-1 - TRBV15 CATYREGLNEQFF TGTGCCACCTACAGGGAGGGATTGAATGAGCAGTTCTTC
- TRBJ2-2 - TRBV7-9 CASSLVDSPGELFF TGTGCCAGCAGCTTAGTCGACAGTCCTGGGGAGCTGTTTTTT
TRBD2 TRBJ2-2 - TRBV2 CASSLRPGGNTGELFF TGTGCCAGCAGTCTCCGCCCGGGGGGGAACACCGGGGAGCTGTTTTTT
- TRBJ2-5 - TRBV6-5 CASSYSGRRPQETQYF TGTGCCAGCAGTTACTCGGGCCGACGTCCTCAAGAGACCCAGTACTTC
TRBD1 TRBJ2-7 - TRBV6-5 CASSPQTGVYEQYF TGTGCCAGCAGTCCCCAAACAGGGGTCTACGAGCAGTACTTC
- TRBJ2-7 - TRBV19 CASSIGQGYYEQYF TGTGCCAGTTCTATCGGCCAGGGGTACTACGAGCAGTACTTC
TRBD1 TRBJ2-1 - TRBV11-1 CASSLRGQWTYNEQFF TGTGCCAGCAGCTTGAGGGGACAGTGGACCTACAATGAGCAGTTCTTC
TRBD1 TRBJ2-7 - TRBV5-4 CASSQQGSEQYF TGTGCCAGCAGCCAACAGGGGTCCGAGCAGTACTTC
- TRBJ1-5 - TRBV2 CASSLAIGNQPQHF TGTGCCAGCAGCCTCGCTATAGGCAATCAGCCCCAGCATTTT
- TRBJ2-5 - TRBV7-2 CASSLRGSWDTETQYF TGTGCCAGCAGCTTAAGGGGTAGTTGGGATACAGAGACCCAGTACTTC
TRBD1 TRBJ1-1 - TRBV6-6 CASITGGDAEAFF TGTGCCAGCATCACAGGGGGCGATGCTGAAGCTTTCTTT
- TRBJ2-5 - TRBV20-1 CSVDWQETQYF TGCAGTGTTGACTGGCAAGAGACCCAGTACTTC
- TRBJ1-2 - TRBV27 CASRYRVGAGYTF TGTGCCAGCAGATACAGGGTCGGGGCTGGCTACACCTTC
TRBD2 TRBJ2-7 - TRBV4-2 CASSQEGAGGYEQYF TGTGCCAGCAGCCAAGAGGGAGCGGGAGGTTACGAGCAGTACTTC
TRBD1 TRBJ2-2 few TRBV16 CASSHDRAESWTGELFF TGTGCCAGCAGTCATGACAGGGCTGAATCGTGGACCGGGGAGCTGTTTTTT
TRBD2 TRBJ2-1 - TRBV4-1 CASSPLGLAGGNEQFF TGCGCCAGCAGCCCACTCGGTCTAGCGGGGGGTAATGAGCAGTTCTTC
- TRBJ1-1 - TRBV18 CASSPGQIMNTEAFF TGTGCCAGCTCACCAGGACAGATCATGAACACTGAAGCTTTCTTT
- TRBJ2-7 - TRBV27 CASSAGLSYEQYF TGTGCCAGCAGCGCCGGTCTCTCCTACGAGCAGTACTTC
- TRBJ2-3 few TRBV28 CASSLAQGGADTQYF TGTGCCAGCAGTTTGGCCCAGGGAGGAGCAGATACGCAGTATTTT
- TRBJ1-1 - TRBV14 CASSQRGPAEGAFF TGTGCCAGCAGCCAACGAGGGCCCGCTGAGGGAGCTTTCTTT
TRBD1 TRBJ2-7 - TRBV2 CASSAGTGGREQYF TGTGCCAGCAGTGCCGGGACAGGGGGGCGAGAGCAGTACTTC
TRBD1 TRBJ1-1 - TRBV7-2 CASSLDRAGTEAFF TGTGCCAGCAGCCTGGACAGGGCGGGAACTGAAGCTTTCTTT